The entry below gives a single T cell receptor (beta chain) sequence along with its context. Produced via immunoSEQ multiplex PCR; TCRdb's table is partial and in-frame only. The sample includes 150,000 or so clones, around 88% of them seen just once. Trimming stripped 5 bases from V and 7 bases from J, with 14 bases between. The CDR3 contains 13 residues. Germline V gene data show CDR1 as GTSNPN and CDR2 as SVGIG (reference sequence). This specimen belongs to a study of T cell responses to AZD1222 COVID-19 vaccine. The clonotype originates from an adult in good health. This chain uses TRBV30 with TRBJ1-4; D is possibly TRBD1 (6 bases). The specimen was peripheral blood, collected on day 0 of MenACWY control vaccination. CDR3 residues: CAWSRGHGEKLFF. The CDR3, as DNA: TGTGCCTGGTCCAGGGGACATGGTGAAAAACTGTTTTTT. Looking up the rest from reference TRBV30 and TRBJ1-4 gives the full variable domain: SQTIHQWPATLVQPVGSPLSLECTVEGTSNPNLYWYRQAAGRGLQLLFYSVGIGQISSEVPQNLSASRPQDRQFILSSKKLLLSDSGFYLCAWSRGHGEKLFFGSGTQLSVL.